This record concerns one TCR beta chain sequence. This entry belongs to a study of blood T cell repertoires in COVID-19. Unmatched junction bases numbered 9, after V lost 4 bases and J lost 6 bases. CDR1 and CDR2 from the germline V gene are SGHNT and YYREEE (reference sequence). This CDR3 is built from 16 residues. TCRdb's copy holds only in-frame clones and misses some; the assay was immunoSEQ multiplex PCR. The sample comprises about 170,000 clones, 80% to 90% of which are singletons, and 7.7% rests with the top ten. The sequence came from a man aged 40-55 years who had recovered from COVID-19. The chain links TRBV5-4 to TRBJ2-3; 12 nucleotides align to TRBD2. The material sequenced was peripheral blood. The CDR3 bases are TGTGCCAGCAGCCATCCCCTAGCGGGGGGGCCGGATACGCAGTATTTT. This translates into CASSHPLAGGPDTQYF.